The source of this T cell receptor (beta chain) is a study of T cell repertoires in cytomegalovirus infection. Within the sample, this clonotype is medium-sized. Antigen: not known. TCRdb reanalysed the reads using MiXCR and keeps one entry per CDR3 protein. The table shows around 70,000 distinct CDR3 sequences, with about 26% occurring only once. The material was CD8+ T cells from cultured PBMCs, obtained from culture after CMV antigen stimulation. The source is a human donor in good health (CMV status not recorded). Some clones in this sample may be carry-over from other donors' samples.

Here the CDR3 DNA reads TGTGCCAGTGGGGGCTTATCCCCCTACGAGCAGTACTTC. Encoded protein: CASGGLSPYEQYF. The rearrangement joins TRBV27 to TRBJ2-7, with D maybe TRBD1 (6 bases). Germline V gene lookup returns CDR1 MNHEY and CDR2 SMNVEV (reference sequence). The CDR3 consists of 13 residues. V gave up 9 bases and J gave up 2 bases, with 14 bases separating them.